This T cell receptor (beta chain) was obtained from a study of cytomegalovirus exposure and HLA in healthy donors. Findings and limits, study-wide: A later analysis found common viral pathogens apparently linked to several of the most significant clusters.

60 Vbeta and 13 Jbeta primers were used in PCR. Libraries were prepared by immunoSEQ multiplex PCR; TCRdb keeps only in-frame clonotypes and omits some of them. The sample lists fewer than 150,000 clones; around 79% were seen once. This clone was picked up a small number of times. Its antigen is unidentified. The sample taken for sequencing was PBMCs. This clonotype was sampled from a male donor in good health and CMV-seronegative.

The CDR3 loop is CASSLTGDRGLEQYF. CDR3 in DNA: TGTGCCAGCAGCTTAACCGGGGACAGGGGGCTGGAGCAGTACTTC. The chain joins TRBV7-3 to TRBJ2-7; 12 bases align to TRBD1. The CDR3 loop spans 15 amino acids. Trimming cost V 0 bases and J 7 bases; bases outside gene matches: 4. Looked up from germline, CDR1 is SGHTA and CDR2 is FQGTGA.